The entry below describes one T cell receptor (beta chain). What it binds is unknown. The authors sorted CD4+ naive, central memory, regulatory and stem cell-like memory cells via CD45RO/CCR7/CD25/CD127/CD95/CD27. Germline values: CDR1 SQVTM, CDR2 ANQGSEA. The CDR3 extends over 16 amino acids. V lost 4 bases and J lost 4, with 20 bases in between. The authors reverse transcribed all of the isolated RNA, so sequencing captured expressed TCRB transcripts. Profiling relied on immunoSEQ multiplex PCR, and the TCRdb table lists in-frame clones only, not all of them. In the table there are a few hundred thousand clones, approximately 28% of which are singletons. The sample is drawn from a study of beta chain features in type 1 diabetes. Broader study findings: TCRB repertoires of naive, central memory and Treg cells appeared more similar among patients than among healthy donors. Whether TCRB rearrangement is influenced by HLA type went unresolved here.

The sample was naive CD4+ T cells from blood. The chain employs TRBV29-1 and TRBJ2-1; D is uncertain. The clonotype originates from a man younger than 35 in good health. The CDR3 is CSVGPSGSSLYNEQFF. The CDR3 DNA sequence: TGCAGCGTTGGACCCTCGGGTAGCAGTCTATACAATGAGCAGTTCTTC.